These 29 T cell receptor beta chains were all obtained from the same sample, sequenced in a study of blood T cell repertoires in COVID-19. The table came from immunoSEQ multiplex PCR; TCRdb's copy has only in-frame clones and leaves some out. The sample lists about 370,000 clones; roughly 90% were seen once. Sequencing was carried out using peripheral blood. Source of these receptors: a woman aged 25 to 39 with COVID-19, enrolled during active disease.

The chain is built from TRBV5-6 and TRBJ2-1; perhaps TRBD2 as D (6 bases). V was clipped by 4 bases and J by 7 bases, with 9 bases between them. CDR3 length: 12 residues. Germline assignment: CDR1 SGHDT and CDR2 YYEEEE. The DNA of the CDR3 is TGTGCCAGCAGCCCAGGGAGGAATGAGCAGTTCTTC. This sequence encodes CASSPGRNEQFF.

The chain has TRBV6-6 and TRBJ2-1; 8 bases line up with TRBD2. Germline V lookup: CDR1 MNHNY, CDR2 SVGAGI (reference sequence). The trim removed 6 bases at V and 10 bases at J, leaving 17 bases unmatched. This CDR3 has 16 residues. The CDR3 reads CASSLPPRAGVLEQFF. The CDR3 nucleotides read TGTGCCAGCAGCCTACCCCCAAGAGCGGGAGTTTTGGAGCAGTTCTTC.

The chain combines TRBV19 with TRBJ1-5, with D perhaps matching TRBD1 (6 bases). The CDR3 runs 15 residues. Trimming stripped 3 bases from V and 3 bases from J, with 12 bases between. The germline gives CDR1 LNHDA, CDR2 SQIVND (reference sequence). The CDR3 nucleotides are TGTGCCAGTAGTATTCGCGGACAGCCCAATCAGCCCCAGCATTTT. Protein: CASSIRGQPNQPQHF.

The V and J genes are TRBV4-2 and TRBJ2-3; 10 bases align to TRBD2. Germline V CDR1 and CDR2: LGHNA, YNFKEQ. Trimming cost V 5 bases and J 2 bases; bases outside gene matches: 16. This CDR3 comprises 19 residues. DNA for the CDR3: TGTGCCAGCAGCTCCCAAGCGAGCGGGACTAGCGAAGTCACAGATACGCAGTATTTT. Translating it yields CASSSQASGTSEVTDTQYF.

Many counts were recorded for this clone. CDR3 coding DNA: TGTGCCAGCAGTCAAAGCGGGAGCTGGGATACGCAGTATTTT. Protein product: CASSQSGSWDTQYF. This chain uses TRBV6-2 or TRBV6-3 with TRBJ2-3; 8 nucleotides line up with TRBD2. Germline CDR1 is MNHEY and CDR2 is SVGEGT. Trimming took 5 bases from V and 6 from J; bases not matched to a gene: 7. The CDR3 is 14 amino acids.

The chain uses TRBV11-2 and TRBJ2-2, with 9 nucleotides matching TRBD1. CDR1 and CDR2 from the germline V gene are SGHAT and FQNNGV. CDR3 length: 16 amino acids. V gave up 4 bases and J gave up 5 bases; unmatched junction bases: 8. This chain's CDR3 is CASSSTGGRVTGELFF. CDR3 sequence (DNA): TGTGCCAGCAGCTCGACAGGGGGTAGGGTAACCGGGGAGCTGTTTTTT.

This clone was found a few times. The rearrangement joins TRBV19 to TRBJ1-5; D possibly corresponds to TRBD1 (5 bases). Germline V lookup: CDR1 LNHDA, CDR2 SQIVND (reference sequence). The CDR3 sequence is 15 residues long. V lost 4 bases and J 0 bases, leaving 10 bases between the germline ends. CDR3 DNA: TGTGCCAGTAGTACGCAGGGAGGTAGCAATCAGCCCCAGCATTTT. Protein product: CASSTQGGSNQPQHF.

This chain connects TRBV2 to TRBJ2-2, with 9 bases identical to TRBD1. Losses at the gene ends were 6 bases for V and 6 bases for J; bases not matched to a gene: 5. The length of the CDR3 is 14 residues. Germline V gene sequence: CDR1 SNHLY, CDR2 FYNNEI. CDR3 in DNA: TGTGCCAGCAGCCCCGGGACAGGGTCCGGGGAGCTGTTTTTT. Amino acids: CASSPGTGSGELFF. Drawing the rest from reference TRBV2 and TRBJ2-2, the complete variable domain is EPEVTQTPSHQVTQMGQEVILRCVPISNHLYFYWYRQILGQKVEFLVSFYNNEISEKSEIFDDQFSVERPDGSNFTLKIRSTKLEDSAMYFCASSPGTGSGELFFGEGSRLTVL.

The gene calls are TRBV20-1 and TRBJ1-5; TRBD1 is a possible D gene (6 bases). The CDR3 has 17 residues. With 3 bases removed from V and 7 bases from J, the gap between germline ends came to 25 bases. Looked up from germline, CDR1 is DFQATT and CDR2 is SNEGSKA (reference sequence). CDR3 in amino acids: CSASGAGAILALQPQHF. The CDR3 coding sequence is TGCAGTGCTAGTGGGGCAGGGGCGATATTGGCTTTACAGCCCCAGCATTTT.

The chain has TRBV19 and TRBJ1-1, with TRBD1 identical over 10 bases. Germline trimming cut 8 bases from V and 5 bases from J; bases unmatched to any gene: 8. CDR3 length equals 14 residues. In germline, CDR1 is LNHDA, CDR2 SQIVND (reference sequence). Written as DNA, the CDR3 is TGTGCCAGTGGAACGAGACAGGGGGCAACTGAAGCTTTCTTT. It specifies CASGTRQGATEAFF.

This sequence joins TRBV28 and TRBJ1-3, with D hard to call. The V gene lost 8 bases and the J gene lost 7 bases, with 15 bases spanning the gap. Germline V lookup: CDR1 MDHEN, CDR2 SYDVKM. The CDR3 is 13 amino acids. The DNA of the CDR3 is TGTGCCAGCCAACTTGAGGCCACTAACACCATATATTTT. Translating gives CASQLEATNTIYF.

This clone was recorded once. V and J are TRBV7-6 and TRBJ2-2; 7 bases align to TRBD2. V shed 5 bases and J 12 bases; nucleotides not matched to a gene: 9. The CDR3 loop spans 13 amino acids. Germline V gives CDR1 SGHVS, CDR2 FNYEAQ. The chain's CDR3 is CASSLSGGGKLFF. CDR3 DNA: TGTGCCAGCAGCCTATCCGGGGGAGGGAAGCTGTTTTTT.

The chain carries TRBV12-3 or TRBV12-4 and TRBJ1-2; 7 bases line up with TRBD1. The CDR3 spans 13 residues. After removal of 7 bases from V and 7 bases from J, the junction contained 9 bases not matched to a gene. CDR3 nucleotides: TGTGCCAGCAATATCCACAGGGGCGGTGGCTACACCTTC. Its protein product is CASNIHRGGGYTF.

This clone was counted a single time. CDR3 DNA sequence: TGCGCCAGCAGCCAAGAGTCTAGCGGGGGGGACAATGAGCAGTTCTTC. Protein product: CASSQESSGGDNEQFF. V is TRBV4-3 and J is TRBJ2-1; 12 bases map to TRBD2. The germline V gene has CDR1 LGHNA and CDR2 YSLEER. The trim removed 0 bases at V and 5 bases at J, leaving 2 bases unmatched. The CDR3 is 16 residues long.

As for this clone: Other DNA sequences in the sample encode the same CDR3. The rearrangement uses TRBV5-1 and TRBJ1-1, with D unresolved. V dropped 0 bases and J dropped 0 bases, with 9 bases sitting between them. Germline V CDR1 and CDR2: SGHRS, YFSETQ. This CDR3 is built from 15 residues. CDR3 residues: CASSLAAGMNTEAFF. CDR3 coding DNA: TGCGCCAGCAGCTTGGCGGCAGGAATGAACACTGAAGCTTTCTTT.

The CDR3 DNA is TGCGCCAGCAGCCAAGATAAGCGGAAGGGTTTTACAGATACGCAGTATTTT. Translated: CASSQDKRKGFTDTQYF. This sequence joins TRBV4-3 and TRBJ2-3, with D possibly being TRBD2 (5 bases). Trimming took 0 bases from V and 3 from J, leaving 16 bases between them. The CDR3 runs to 17 residues. The germline V gene has CDR1 LGHNA and CDR2 YSLEER.

The chain is built from TRBV7-8 and TRBJ2-1, with D unclear. Germline CDR1 SGHVS, CDR2 FQNEAQ. V was cut by 3 bases and J by 0 bases, with 6 bases left in between. The CDR3 spans 14 residues. The CDR3 coding sequence is TGTGCCAGCAGCTTGAGTAACTCCTACAATGAGCAGTTCTTC. Amino acid sequence: CASSLSNSYNEQFF.

The genes are TRBV6-2 or TRBV6-3 and TRBJ1-2; TRBD1 aligns across 9 bases. CDR1 and CDR2 (germline): MNHEY, SVGEGT. The J segment lost 7 bases and the V segment lost 2 bases, leaving 5 bases of the junction unmatched. CDR3 length: 14 amino acids. The CDR3 bases are TGTGCCAGCAGTTACACTGGGACAGGGATTGGCTACACCTTC. Translating gives CASSYTGTGIGYTF.

The rearrangement joins TRBV9 to TRBJ1-2, with a tentative D call TRBD1 (5 bases). V shed 1 base and J shed 5 bases, with 12 bases lying between them. CDR3 length: 14 residues. Germline CDR1 is SGDLS and CDR2 is YYNGEE. The chain's CDR3 is CASSVTGASYGYTF. The CDR3 nucleotides read TGTGCCAGCAGCGTAACAGGAGCTTCTTATGGCTACACCTTC.

Here the CDR3 reads CASSPTTSQGGEQYF. Here the CDR3 DNA reads TGTGCCAGCAGCCCGACTACGAGTCAGGGAGGCGAGCAGTACTTC. This chain links TRBV7-6 with TRBJ2-7; D may be TRBD2 (6 bases). The V and J ends lost 5 bases and 6 bases respectively, with 20 bases between them. This CDR3 has 15 residues. CDR1 is SGHVS and CDR2 is FNYEAQ in the germline V gene.

The rearrangement joins TRBV7-8 to TRBJ2-7; D is ambiguous. Trimming stripped 2 bases from V and 4 bases from J, with 9 bases between. Germline-derived CDR1 and CDR2 are SGHVS and FQNEAQ. This CDR3 contains 13 residues. The CDR3 reads CASSLSRNYEQYV. CDR3 nucleotides: TGTGCCAGCAGCTTAAGCCGTAATTACGAGCAGTACGTC.

V is TRBV3-1 (or the pseudogene TRBV3-2) and J is TRBJ1-1; 8 positions agree with TRBD1. CDR3 length equals 16 residues. Germline CDR1 reads LGHDT; CDR2 reads YNNKEL (reference sequence). J gave up 0 bases and V 3 bases, and 6 bases lay outside the gene matches. The CDR3 coding sequence is TGTGCCAGCAGCCAGGGAGGGACAGGATTGAACACTGAAGCTTTCTTT. It specifies CASSQGGTGLNTEAFF.

The chain links TRBV28 to TRBJ2-7; 8 positions agree with TRBD1. There are 14 residues in the CDR3. Unmatched junction bases numbered 13, after V lost 4 bases and J lost 11 bases. Germline V gene sequence: CDR1 MDHEN, CDR2 SYDVKM. Here the CDR3 reads CASSYVRGPMGEYF. In DNA, the CDR3 is TGTGCCAGCAGTTATGTCAGGGGGCCCATGGGAGAGTACTTC.

The chain uses TRBV7-2 and TRBJ1-2, with D possibly matching TRBD1 (5 bases). The CDR3 sequence is 14 residues long. V was cut by 2 bases and J by 6 bases, with 13 bases left in between. CDR1 is SGHTA and CDR2 is FQGNSA in the germline V gene. The CDR3 coding sequence is TGTGCCAGCAGCTTAAGTTCGGCAGGGCATGGCTACACCTTC. Amino acid sequence: CASSLSSAGHGYTF.

The chain employs TRBV6-5 and TRBJ1-1; weak D call: TRBD1 (5 bases). The ends were cut back, 6 bases at V and 6 bases at J, with 17 bases in the middle. Per germline, CDR1 MNHEY and CDR2 SVGAGI. CDR3 length: 14 amino acids. The CDR3 spells CASSPGGAGSEAFF. The CDR3 coding sequence is TGTGCCAGCAGCCCGGGTGGGGCAGGGTCTGAAGCTTTCTTT.

As concerns this clone: The same CDR3 also results from other DNA sequences found in this sample. The chain joins TRBV9 to TRBJ1-1, with D hard to call. CDR3 size: 13 residues. Germline V CDR1 and CDR2: SGDLS, YYNGEE. V lost 1 base and J 2 bases, leaving 6 bases between the germline ends. CDR3 coding DNA: TGTGCCAGCAGCGTATCAGGTAACACTGAAGCTTTCTTT. This encodes CASSVSGNTEAFF. The variable domain in full, completed from reference TRBV9 and TRBJ1-1, reads DSGVTQTPKHLITATGQRVTLRCSPRSGDLSVYWYQQSLDQGLQFLIQYYNGEERAKGNILERFSAQQFPDLHSELNLSSLELGDSALYFCASSVSGNTEAFFGQGTRLTVV.

The genes are TRBV7-2 and TRBJ1-2, with D perhaps matching TRBD1 (5 bases). V lost 0 bases, J lost 6 bases, and 17 bases lay in between. The germline gives CDR1 SGHTA, CDR2 FQGNSA. CDR3 length equals 16 residues. For the CDR3, the DNA is TGTGCCAGCAGCTTAGCACTGGGCGGGGGTGTGGATGGCTACACCTTC. Its translation is CASSLALGGGVDGYTF.

The V call is TRBV4-1, the J call TRBJ2-5; 9 bases line up with TRBD1. Germline CDR1 MGHRA, CDR2 YSYEKL. With V trimmed by 0 bases and J by 0 bases, 5 bases remained unmatched. The CDR3 contains 17 residues. CDR3 protein: CASSQEIQGAYQETQYF. The CDR3 region has the DNA TGCGCCAGCAGCCAAGAGATACAGGGGGCCTACCAAGAGACCCAGTACTTC.

The CDR3 DNA reads as TGTGCCAGCAGCGGCGCGGGGGGGCCGGGGACAGATACGCAGTATTTT. This translates into CASSGAGGPGTDTQYF. The chain uses TRBV9 and TRBJ2-3; 9 nucleotides align to TRBD2. This CDR3 comprises 16 residues. V was pared by 3 bases and J by 3 bases, with 8 bases of the junction left unmatched. CDR1 and CDR2 (germline): SGDLS, YYNGEE.